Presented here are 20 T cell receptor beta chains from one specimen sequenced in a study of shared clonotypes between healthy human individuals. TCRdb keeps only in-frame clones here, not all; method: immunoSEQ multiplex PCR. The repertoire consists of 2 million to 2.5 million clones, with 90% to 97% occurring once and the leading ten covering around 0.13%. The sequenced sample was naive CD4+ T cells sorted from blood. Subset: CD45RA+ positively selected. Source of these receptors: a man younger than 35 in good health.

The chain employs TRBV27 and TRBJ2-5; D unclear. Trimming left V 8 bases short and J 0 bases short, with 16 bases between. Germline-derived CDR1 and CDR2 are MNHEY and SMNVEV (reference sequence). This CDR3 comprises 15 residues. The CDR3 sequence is CASAPEFSNQETQYF. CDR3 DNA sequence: TGTGCCAGCGCCCCCGAATTTAGTAACCAAGAGACCCAGTACTTC.

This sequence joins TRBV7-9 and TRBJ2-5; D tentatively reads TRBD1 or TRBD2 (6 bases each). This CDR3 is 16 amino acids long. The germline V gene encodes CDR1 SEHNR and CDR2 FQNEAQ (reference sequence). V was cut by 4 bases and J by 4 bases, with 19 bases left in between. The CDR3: CASSSGAGSTGETQYF. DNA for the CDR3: TGTGCCAGCAGCTCGGGGGCCGGGTCCACCGGAGAGACCCAGTACTTC.

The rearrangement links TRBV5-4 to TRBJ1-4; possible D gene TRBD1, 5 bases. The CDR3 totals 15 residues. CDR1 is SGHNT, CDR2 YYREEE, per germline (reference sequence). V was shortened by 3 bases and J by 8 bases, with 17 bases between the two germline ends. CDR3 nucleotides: TGTGCCAGCAGCTCATTGACAGCGGTGGGGGAAAAACTGTTTTTT. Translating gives CASSSLTAVGEKLFF. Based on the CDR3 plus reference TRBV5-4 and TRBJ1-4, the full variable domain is ETGVTQSPTHLIKTRGQQVTLRCSSQSGHNTVSWYQQALGQGPQFIFQYYREEENGRGNFPPRFSGLQFPNYSSELNVNALELDDSALYLCASSSLTAVGEKLFFGSGTQLSVL.

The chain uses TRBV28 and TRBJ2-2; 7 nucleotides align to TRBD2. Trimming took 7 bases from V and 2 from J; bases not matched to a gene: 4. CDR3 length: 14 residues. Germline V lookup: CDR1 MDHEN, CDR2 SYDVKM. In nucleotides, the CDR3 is TGTGCCAGCATCGAGCGGGGAAACACCGGGGAGCTGTTTTTT. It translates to CASIERGNTGELFF.

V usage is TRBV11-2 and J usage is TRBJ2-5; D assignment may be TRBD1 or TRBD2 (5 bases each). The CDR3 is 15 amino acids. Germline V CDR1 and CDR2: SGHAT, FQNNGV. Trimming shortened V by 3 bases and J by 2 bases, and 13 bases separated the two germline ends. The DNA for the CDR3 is TGTGCCAGCAGCTTGGGACCAATTCCTCAAGAGACCCAGTACTTC. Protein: CASSLGPIPQETQYF. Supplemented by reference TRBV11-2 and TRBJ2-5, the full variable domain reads EAGVAQSPRYKIIEKRQSVAFWCNPISGHATLYWYQQILGQGPKLLIQFQNNGVVDDSQLPKDRFSAERLKGVDSTLKIQPAKLEDSAVYLCASSLGPIPQETQYFGPGTRLLVL.

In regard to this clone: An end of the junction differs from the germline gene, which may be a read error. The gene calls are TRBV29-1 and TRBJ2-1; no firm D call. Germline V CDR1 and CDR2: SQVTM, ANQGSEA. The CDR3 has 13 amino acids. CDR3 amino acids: CSVQDPGYNEQFF. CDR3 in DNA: TGCAGCGTTCAAGACCCGGGCTACAATGAGCAGTTCTTC.

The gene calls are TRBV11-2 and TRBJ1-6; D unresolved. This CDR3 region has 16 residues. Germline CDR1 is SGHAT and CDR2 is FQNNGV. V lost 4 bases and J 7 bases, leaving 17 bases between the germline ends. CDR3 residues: CASSSPRTSSNSPLHF. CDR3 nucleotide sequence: TGTGCCAGCAGCTCTCCCCGGACCTCAAGCAATTCACCCCTCCACTTT. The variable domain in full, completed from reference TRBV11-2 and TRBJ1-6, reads EAGVAQSPRYKIIEKRQSVAFWCNPISGHATLYWYQQILGQGPKLLIQFQNNGVVDDSQLPKDRFSAERLKGVDSTLKIQPAKLEDSAVYLCASSSPRTSSNSPLHFGNGTRLTVT.

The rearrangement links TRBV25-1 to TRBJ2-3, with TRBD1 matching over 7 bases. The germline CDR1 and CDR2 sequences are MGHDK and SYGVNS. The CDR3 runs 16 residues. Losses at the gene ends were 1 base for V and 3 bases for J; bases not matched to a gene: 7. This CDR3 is CASSELGTGETDTQYF. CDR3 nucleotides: TGTGCCAGCAGTGAATTGGGAACAGGGGAAACAGATACGCAGTATTTT.

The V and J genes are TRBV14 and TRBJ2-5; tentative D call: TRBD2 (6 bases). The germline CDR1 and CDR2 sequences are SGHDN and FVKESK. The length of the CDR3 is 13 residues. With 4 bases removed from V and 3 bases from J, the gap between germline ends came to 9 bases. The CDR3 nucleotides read TGTGCCAGCAGCCCGTGGGGGGAAGAGACCCAGTACTTC. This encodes CASSPWGEETQYF.

This CDR3 is CASSLGLAGHSSYEQYF. As DNA, the CDR3 is TGTGCCAGCAGCTTGGGACTAGCGGGACACAGCTCCTACGAGCAGTACTTC. The chain combines TRBV5-4 with TRBJ2-7; 11 nucleotides align to TRBD2. Germline CDR1 SGHNT, CDR2 YYREEE (reference sequence). The CDR3 is made up of 17 amino acids. The J segment lost 0 bases and the V segment lost 0 bases, leaving 5 bases of the junction unmatched.

CDR3 region: CASSLGGLPYNEQFF. Here the CDR3 DNA reads TGTGCCAGCAGCTTGGGGGGACTACCCTACAATGAGCAGTTCTTC. The rearrangement uses TRBV5-4 and TRBJ2-1, with 7 bases identical to TRBD2. Unmatched junction bases numbered 2, after V lost 0 bases and J lost 2 bases. CDR3 length: 15 residues. Germline assignment: CDR1 SGHNT and CDR2 YYREEE (reference sequence).

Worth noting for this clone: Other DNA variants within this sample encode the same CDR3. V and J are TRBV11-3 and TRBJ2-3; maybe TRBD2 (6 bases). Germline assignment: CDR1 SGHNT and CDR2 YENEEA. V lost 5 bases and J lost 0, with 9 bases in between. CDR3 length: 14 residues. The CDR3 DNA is TGTGCCAGCAGCCTTAGCGGTAGCACAGATACGCAGTATTTT. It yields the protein CASSLSGSTDTQYF.

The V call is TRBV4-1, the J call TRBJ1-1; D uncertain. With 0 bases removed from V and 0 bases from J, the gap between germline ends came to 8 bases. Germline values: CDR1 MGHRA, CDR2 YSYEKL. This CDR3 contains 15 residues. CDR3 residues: CASSQDPRLNTEAFF. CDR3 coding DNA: TGCGCCAGCAGCCAAGATCCCCGCTTGAACACTGAAGCTTTCTTT.

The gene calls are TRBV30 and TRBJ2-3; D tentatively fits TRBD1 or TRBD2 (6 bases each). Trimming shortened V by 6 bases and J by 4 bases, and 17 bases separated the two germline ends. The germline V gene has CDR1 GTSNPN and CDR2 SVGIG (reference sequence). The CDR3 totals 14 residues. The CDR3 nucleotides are TGTGCCTGTTGGACGGGGGCTCAGGCAGATACGCAGTATTTT. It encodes CACWTGAQADTQYF.

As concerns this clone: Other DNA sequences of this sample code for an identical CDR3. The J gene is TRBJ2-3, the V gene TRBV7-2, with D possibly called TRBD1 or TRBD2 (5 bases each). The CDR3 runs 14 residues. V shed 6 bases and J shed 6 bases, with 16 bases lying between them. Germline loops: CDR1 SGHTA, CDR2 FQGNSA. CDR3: CASSPPGTRDTQYF. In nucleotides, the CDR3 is TGTGCCAGCAGTCCCCCGGGGACGAGGGATACGCAGTATTTT.

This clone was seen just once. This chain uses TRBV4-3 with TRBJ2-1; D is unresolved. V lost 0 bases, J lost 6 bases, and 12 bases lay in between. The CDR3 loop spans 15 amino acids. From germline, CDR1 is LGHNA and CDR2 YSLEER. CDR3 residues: CASSQDRAGINEQFF. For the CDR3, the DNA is TGCGCCAGCAGCCAAGATCGGGCCGGCATCAATGAGCAGTTCTTC.

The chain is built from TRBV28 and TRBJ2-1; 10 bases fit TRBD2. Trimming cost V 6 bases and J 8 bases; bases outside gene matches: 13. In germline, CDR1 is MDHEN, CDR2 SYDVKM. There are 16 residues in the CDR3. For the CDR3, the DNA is TGTGCCAGCAGCTACCAACTAAGCGGGGGGGCAGATGAGCAGTTCTTC. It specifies CASSYQLSGGADEQFF.

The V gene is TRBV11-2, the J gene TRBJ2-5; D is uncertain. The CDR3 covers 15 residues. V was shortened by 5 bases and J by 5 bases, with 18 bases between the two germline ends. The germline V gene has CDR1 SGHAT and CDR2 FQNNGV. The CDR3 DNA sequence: TGTGCCAGCAGCCCCCCCCTGGCTGTCGGGGAGACCCAGTACTTC. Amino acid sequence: CASSPPLAVGETQYF.

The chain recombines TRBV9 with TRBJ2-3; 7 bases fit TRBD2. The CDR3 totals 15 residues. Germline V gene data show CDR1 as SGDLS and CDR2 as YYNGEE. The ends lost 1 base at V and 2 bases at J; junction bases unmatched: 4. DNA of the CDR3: TGTGCCAGCAGCGTAAGAGCGGGGATCACAGATACGCAGTATTTT. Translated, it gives CASSVRAGITDTQYF. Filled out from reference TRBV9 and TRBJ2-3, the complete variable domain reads DSGVTQTPKHLITATGQRVTLRCSPRSGDLSVYWYQQSLDQGLQFLIQYYNGEERAKGNILERFSAQQFPDLHSELNLSSLELGDSALYFCASSVRAGITDTQYFGPGTRLTVL.

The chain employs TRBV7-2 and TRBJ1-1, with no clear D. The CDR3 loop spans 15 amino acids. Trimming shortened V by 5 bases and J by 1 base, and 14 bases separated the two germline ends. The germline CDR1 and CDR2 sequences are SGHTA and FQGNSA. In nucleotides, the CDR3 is TGTGCCAGCAGCCCAGGCCGGCCGGCGAACACTGAAGCTTTCTTT. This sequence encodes CASSPGRPANTEAFF.